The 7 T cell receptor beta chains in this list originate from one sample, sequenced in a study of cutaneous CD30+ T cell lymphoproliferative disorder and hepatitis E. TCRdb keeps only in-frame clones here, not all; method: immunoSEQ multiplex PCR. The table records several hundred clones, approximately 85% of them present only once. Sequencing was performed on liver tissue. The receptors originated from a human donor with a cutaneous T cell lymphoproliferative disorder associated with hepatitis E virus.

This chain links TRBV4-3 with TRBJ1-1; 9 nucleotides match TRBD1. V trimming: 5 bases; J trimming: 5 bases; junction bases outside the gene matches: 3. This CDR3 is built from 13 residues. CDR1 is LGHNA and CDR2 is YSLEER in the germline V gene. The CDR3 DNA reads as TGCGCCAGCAGCGGACAGGGGATGACTGAAGCTTTCTTT. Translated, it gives CASSGQGMTEAFF.

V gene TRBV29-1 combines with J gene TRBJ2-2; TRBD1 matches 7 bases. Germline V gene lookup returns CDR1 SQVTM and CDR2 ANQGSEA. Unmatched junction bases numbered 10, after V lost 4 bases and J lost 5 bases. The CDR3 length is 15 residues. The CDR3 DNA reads TGCAGCGTTGGAGGGGGCCCTGAACAGACCGGGGAGCTGTTTTTT. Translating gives CSVGGGPEQTGELFF.

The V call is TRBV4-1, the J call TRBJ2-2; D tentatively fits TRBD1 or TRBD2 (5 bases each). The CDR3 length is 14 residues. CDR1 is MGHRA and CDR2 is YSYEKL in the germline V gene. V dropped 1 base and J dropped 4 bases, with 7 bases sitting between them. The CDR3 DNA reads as TGCGCCAGCAGCCAAGGGGGGAGCACCGGGGAGCTGTTTTTT. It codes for CASSQGGSTGELFF.

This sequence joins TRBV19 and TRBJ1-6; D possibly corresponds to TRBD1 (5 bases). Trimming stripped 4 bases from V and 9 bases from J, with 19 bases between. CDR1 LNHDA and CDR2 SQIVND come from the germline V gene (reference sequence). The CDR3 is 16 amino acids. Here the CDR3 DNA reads TGTGCCAGTAGTACCTACTACAGGTCCGGGTCTTCACCCCTCCACTTT. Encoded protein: CASSTYYRSGSSPLHF.

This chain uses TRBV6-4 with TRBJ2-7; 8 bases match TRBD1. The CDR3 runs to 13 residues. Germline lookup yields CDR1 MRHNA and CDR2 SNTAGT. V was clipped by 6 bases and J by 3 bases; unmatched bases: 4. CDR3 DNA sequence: TGTGCCAGCAGCCGCGGACAGGGCTACGAGCAGTACTTC. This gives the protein CASSRGQGYEQYF.

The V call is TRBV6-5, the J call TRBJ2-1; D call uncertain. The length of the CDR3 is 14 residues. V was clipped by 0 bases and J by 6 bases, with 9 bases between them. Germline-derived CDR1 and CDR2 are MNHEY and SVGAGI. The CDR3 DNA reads TGTGCCAGCAGTTACTCGATTATAATCAATGAGCAGTTCTTC. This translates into CASSYSIIINEQFF.

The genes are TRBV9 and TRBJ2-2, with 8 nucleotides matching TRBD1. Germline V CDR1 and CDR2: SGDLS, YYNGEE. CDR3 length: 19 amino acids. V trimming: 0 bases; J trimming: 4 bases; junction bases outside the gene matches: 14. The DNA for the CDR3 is TGTGCCAGCAGCGTAGGTAATTGGATGGGGACAGGACCCACCGGGGAGCTGTTTTTT. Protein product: CASSVGNWMGTGPTGELFF.